Listed here are 20 T cell receptor beta chains from one sample, sequenced in a study of chemoradiotherapy in HPV16-positive cancers. Profiled with immunoSEQ multiplex PCR; TCRdb holds only in-frame clones, not every one. Of 20,000 to 25,000 clones in the sample, approximately 90% were seen once. Sequenced material: blood, taken from a patient who underwent chemoradiotherapy. These receptors all come from a human donor with HPV-associated anogenital cancer.

The gene calls are TRBV19 and TRBJ1-1, with 10 bases lining up with TRBD1. Germline V gene data show CDR1 as LNHDA and CDR2 as SQIVND (reference sequence). V lost 2 bases, J lost 8 bases, and 5 bases stayed unmatched. The CDR3 covers 14 residues. CDR3 in amino acids: CASSIYPGQGEAFF. CDR3 DNA: TGTGCCAGTAGTATATATCCGGGACAGGGGGAAGCTTTCTTT.

This chain joins TRBV4-1 and TRBJ2-7; D might be TRBD1 (5 bases). The V end was cut by 0 bases, the J end by 3 bases, with 9 bases between. This CDR3 comprises 14 residues. The germline CDR1 and CDR2 sequences are MGHRA and YSYEKL. The CDR3 DNA reads as TGCGCCAGCAGCCAAGAGTTTGACAGCTACGAGCAGTACGTC. Its translation is CASSQEFDSYEQYV.

The chain is built from TRBV10-3 and TRBJ1-1, with D perhaps matching TRBD1 (6 bases). The CDR3 runs to 19 residues. V lost 10 bases and J lost 3, with 33 bases in between. Germline V lookup: CDR1 ENHRY, CDR2 SYGVKD. The CDR3 bases are TGTGCCACATTGGAGACACAGGGTCTTGTCACCAAGGGGTACACTGAAGCTTTCTTT. Translation gives CATLETQGLVTKGYTEAFF.

The chain employs TRBV6-5 and TRBJ1-1; weak D call: TRBD1 (6 bases). CDR3 length: 14 residues. Germline lookup yields CDR1 MNHEY and CDR2 SVGAGI. Trimming cost V 7 bases and J 6 bases, with 18 bases left between them. CDR3 coding DNA: TGTGCCAGCACCGATGTGGGGGGGGCTGCTGAAGCTTTCTTT. Translated: CASTDVGGAAEAFF.

The chain joins TRBV6-1 to TRBJ1-1, with D unresolved. Deletions cut 1 base from V and 2 bases from J, with 11 bases between. The CDR3 loop spans 15 amino acids. CDR1 is MNHNS and CDR2 is SASEGT in the germline V gene. CDR3 nucleotides: TGTGCCAGCAGTGAAGGGGTAGGGTTAAACACTGAAGCTTTCTTT. This codes for CASSEGVGLNTEAFF.

The V call is TRBV5-1, the J call TRBJ2-7, with D unresolved. Germline V gene sequence: CDR1 SGHRS, CDR2 YFSETQ. The CDR3 contains 14 residues. Trimming cost V 0 bases and J 0 bases, with 7 bases left between them. CDR3 DNA: TGCGCCAGCAGCTTGGATCCAGGCTCCTACGAGCAGTACGTC. It encodes CASSLDPGSYEQYV.

The chain joins TRBV5-1 to TRBJ1-1; D is undetermined. The CDR3 is made up of 14 amino acids. Germline-derived CDR1 and CDR2 are SGHRS and YFSETQ. Trimming left V 0 bases short and J 2 bases short, with 8 bases between. In nucleotides, the CDR3 is TGCGCCAGCAGCTTGGACGGGTACAACACTGAAGCTTTCTTT. The encoded protein is CASSLDGYNTEAFF.

The chain joins TRBV5-1 to TRBJ2-2; a possible D gene is TRBD2 (5 bases). Trimming removed 0 bases at V and 3 bases at J, with 9 bases between. The CDR3 has 15 residues. In germline, CDR1 is SGHRS, CDR2 YFSETQ. CDR3 region: CASSLGAADTGELFF. The CDR3, as DNA: TGCGCCAGCAGCTTGGGAGCGGCCGACACCGGGGAGCTGTTTTTT.

J is TRBJ2-3 and V is TRBV18; no definite D call. Between the trimmed V and J ends, which lost 0 bases and 4 bases, there was a span of 2 bases. This CDR3 contains 12 residues. Germline CDR1 and CDR2: KGHSH and LQKENI. In DNA, the CDR3 is TGTGCCAGCTCACCACCGGCAGATACGCAGTATTTT. Translation gives CASSPPADTQYF.

The V and J genes are TRBV5-1 and TRBJ1-3; D ambiguous. The CDR3 contains 17 residues. V dropped 0 bases and J dropped 0 bases, with 13 bases sitting between them. CDR1 is SGHRS, CDR2 YFSETQ, per germline. CDR3 residues: CASSLEGSAHSGNTIYF. The CDR3 DNA sequence: TGCGCCAGCAGCTTGGAAGGGTCGGCACACTCTGGAAACACCATATATTTT.

V gene TRBV30 combines with J gene TRBJ2-7; no reliable D call. Germline CDR1 reads GTSNPN; CDR2 reads SVGIG (reference sequence). The CDR3 totals 12 residues. V lost 2 bases to trimming and J lost 2 bases, with 7 bases between them. The CDR3 loop reads CAWSPVAYEQYF. The CDR3 nucleotides read TGTGCCTGGAGTCCAGTGGCCTACGAGCAGTACTTC.

This clone was seen more than once but under ten times. This rearrangement joins TRBV7-6 to TRBJ1-1, with a weak D call TRBD1 (6 bases). The CDR3 length is 15 residues. Trimming shortened V by 1 base and J by 3 bases, and 12 bases separated the two germline ends. The germline CDR1 and CDR2 sequences are SGHVS and FNYEAQ. The CDR3: CASSLGTGSDTEAFF. DNA of the CDR3: TGTGCCAGCAGCTTAGGTACAGGGTCCGACACTGAAGCTTTCTTT. Full variable domain (remainder filled in from reference TRBV7-6 and TRBJ1-1): GAGVSQSPRYKVTKRGQDVALRCDPISGHVSLYWYRQALGQGPEFLTYFNYEAQQDKSGLPNDRFSAERPEGSISTLTIQRTEQRDSAMYRCASSLGTGSDTEAFFGQGTRLTVV.

The chain uses TRBV7-6 and TRBJ2-5, with 7 bases that match TRBD1. The V and J ends lost 3 bases and 2 bases, in that order; junction bases with no gene match: 9. The CDR3 has 16 amino acids. The germline gives CDR1 SGHVS, CDR2 FNYEAQ. The CDR3: CASSLNSGTAQETQYF. CDR3 bases: TGTGCCAGCAGCTTGAATTCCGGGACAGCACAAGAGACCCAGTACTTC.

This clone was recorded a few times. The chain employs TRBV7-9 and TRBJ2-7; 8 positions agree with TRBD1. This CDR3 is built from 14 residues. Looked up from germline, CDR1 is SEHNR and CDR2 is FQNEAQ (reference sequence). The J segment lost 2 bases and the V segment lost 2 bases, leaving 2 bases of the junction unmatched. CDR3 sequence reads: CASSLRDRPYEQYF. DNA of the CDR3: TGTGCCAGCAGCTTACGGGACAGGCCCTACGAGCAGTACTTC.

This clone was recorded only once. The rearrangement links TRBV9 to TRBJ1-1; no clear D. Looked up from germline, CDR1 is SGDLS and CDR2 is YYNGEE. This CDR3 has 14 amino acids. The V gene lost 4 bases and the J gene lost 1 base, with 11 bases spanning the gap. CDR3 coding DNA: TGTGCCAGCAGCCCGCAGGAGGGGAACACTGAAGCTTTCTTT. Protein sequence: CASSPQEGNTEAFF.

This sequence joins TRBV19 and TRBJ2-2, with 7 bases aligning to TRBD2. CDR1 and CDR2 (germline): LNHDA, SQIVND (reference sequence). The CDR3 extends over 14 amino acids. Unmatched junction bases numbered 3, after V lost 6 bases and J lost 2 bases. The CDR3 reads CASSGGKNTGELFF. The DNA of the CDR3 is TGTGCCAGTAGCGGGGGGAAAAACACCGGGGAGCTGTTTTTT.

V usage is TRBV5-6 and J usage is TRBJ1-1; no firm D call. There are 12 residues in the CDR3. Germline V gives CDR1 SGHDT, CDR2 YYEEEE. V lost 5 bases and J lost 1, with 6 bases in between. This CDR3 reads CASSWRNTEAFF. CDR3 sequence (DNA): TGTGCCAGCAGTTGGAGGAACACTGAAGCTTTCTTT.

This rearrangement joins TRBV5-1 to TRBJ1-2; TRBD1 aligns across 10 bases. This CDR3 has 14 amino acids. The V gene's germline CDR1 is SGHRS and CDR2 YFSETQ. V shed 3 bases, J shed 8 bases, and the junction held 7 bases outside the gene matches. The chain's CDR3 is CASSSDRGLGGYTF. The CDR3 coding sequence is TGCGCCAGCAGCTCGGACAGGGGGTTGGGAGGCTACACCTTC.

This chain joins TRBV7-6 and TRBJ1-3, with 8 bases that match TRBD1. Looked up from germline, CDR1 is SGHVS and CDR2 is FNYEAQ. The trim removed 5 bases at V and 1 base at J, leaving 7 bases unmatched. CDR3 size: 16 residues. Here the CDR3 reads CASSPTGVISGNTIYF. The CDR3 nucleotides are TGTGCCAGCAGCCCGACAGGGGTCATATCTGGAAACACCATATATTTT.

The rearrangement uses TRBV6-1 and TRBJ1-5; a weak D match, TRBD1 (6 bases). Germline assignment: CDR1 MNHNS and CDR2 SASEGT. The CDR3 is made up of 14 amino acids. Trimming pared 7 bases from V and 7 bases from J, leaving 17 bases between. Here the CDR3 reads CASNPHGGGQPQHF. CDR3 DNA: TGTGCCAGCAATCCTCACGGGGGCGGGCAGCCCCAGCATTTT.